The 15 T cell receptor delta chains below were found in one sample sequenced in a study of γδ T cells in repeated Plasmodium falciparum infection. TCRdb re-called the multiplex PCR reads using CATT. The sample records some 50,000 delta-chain clones, 1.6% being singletons. Vgamma9/Vdelta2+ and Vdelta2-negative gammadelta T cells were flow-sorted from PBMC for bulk sequencing. Sequences were obtained from gamma-delta T cells from blood. All receptors derive from a pool of human donors (malaria-infected and uninfected, not separated).

This clone occurred many times. The protein TCRdb gives is from a much larger clone and does not agree with this DNA's translation at residue 11, likely a read error; the protein shown here comes from the DNA. This chain uses TRDV1 with TRDJ1, with a possible D match to TRDD3 (8 bases). The J gene was missing in TCRdb and was found by matching the end of the DNA to germline. The germline gives CDR1 TSWWSYY, CDR2 QGS. Trimming left V 3 bases short and J 2 bases short, with 40 bases between. The CDR3 is made up of 24 amino acids. This CDR3 reads CALGDRKAFLPSYWGSRGTDKLIF. Written as DNA, the CDR3 is TGTGCTCTTGGGGATCGCAAGGCCTTCCTTCCCTCGTACTGGGGGTCCCGAGGAACCGATAAACTCATCTTT.

This sequence joins TRDV1 and TRDJ1; 9 nucleotides align to TRDD3. Because TCRdb records no J gene, it was assigned here through a match of the DNA to germline. In germline, CDR1 is TSWWSYY, CDR2 QGS. Trimming at V came to 3 bases and at J to 2 bases, leaving 19 bases not matched to a gene. There are 20 residues in the CDR3. The CDR3, as DNA: TGTGCTCTTGGGGAGCTTTCCCCCACTACCGGGGGATACAAGACCGATAAACTCATCTTT. This encodes CALGELSPTTGGYKTDKLIF.

Details on this clone: TCRdb pairs this DNA with a much larger clone's protein that differs at residue 13, likely a read error; the protein shown was translated from the DNA. The gene calls are TRDV1 and TRDJ1; 10 nucleotides agree with TRDD3. The CDR3 is 19 amino acids. V dropped 0 bases and J dropped 1; count of bases not matched to a gene: 11. Germline V gene data show CDR1 as TSWWSYY and CDR2 as QGS. CDR3 residues: CALGELEPGGYACTDKLIF. The CDR3 region has the DNA TGTGCTCTTGGGGAACTCGAGCCTGGGGGATATGCGTGCACCGATAAACTCATCTTT.

This clone was seen a handful of times. The TCRdb protein comes from a much larger clone and disagrees with this DNA's translation at residue 15, likely due to a read error; the protein given here is derived from the DNA. The J gene is TRDJ1, the V gene TRDV1; 11 nucleotides match TRDD3. The CDR3 covers 28 residues. With V trimmed by 0 bases and J by 1 base, 37 bases remained unmatched. The V gene's germline CDR1 is TSWWSYY and CDR2 QGS. CDR3 sequence: CALGELVSNGLASNAGGYPLWTTDKLIF. The DNA of the CDR3 is TGTGCTCTTGGGGAACTAGTCTCAAATGGCCTCGCCTCGAACGCTGGGGGATACCCCCTTTGGACCACCGATAAACTCATCTTT.

To note about this clone: TCRdb's protein, taken from a much larger clone, differs from this DNA's translation at residue 4, likely owing to a read error; the protein displayed comes from the DNA. The J gene is TRDJ1, the V gene TRDV1, with D unresolved. Trimming pared 8 bases from V and 5 bases from J, leaving 9 bases between. CDR1 is TSWWSYY, CDR2 QGS, per germline. This CDR3 has 11 amino acids. CDR3 DNA: TGTGCTCTTTTTGGATTTGATAAACTCATCTTT. Residues: CALFGFDKLIF.

This clone was found a few times. This may come from a read error, since a much larger clone is one base off. The CDR3 region is CAFSLPGDTGNTDKPIF. CDR3 in DNA: TGTGCCTTTAGCTTACCGGGGGATACAGGGAACACCGATAAACCCATCTTT. The rearrangement links TRDV3 to TRDJ1; 9 bases map to TRDD3. CDR3 length: 17 residues. Germline V gives CDR1 TVYSNPD, CDR2 GDNSRS (reference sequence).

This clone occurred a few times. TCRdb pairs this DNA with a much larger clone's protein that differs at residue 15, likely a read error; the protein shown was translated from the DNA. The V segment is TRDV3, and no J call was made; the table names TRDD3, a call not compared with the DNA. This CDR3 is built from 17 residues. Germline assignment: CDR1 TVYSNPD and CDR2 GDNSRS (reference sequence). For the CDR3, the DNA is TGTGCCTCTCATGCCGCCTCTGGGGGATACTGTCACGATAAACCCATCTTT. Amino acid sequence: CASHAASGGYCHDKPIF.

As for this clone: A far larger clone is one nucleotide away, so this likely arose from a read error. Other nucleotide sequences in the sample specify the same CDR3. V gene TRDV2 combines with J gene TRDJ1; 7 nucleotides line up with TRDD3. The J gene, not given by TCRdb, was assigned here from a germline match of the nucleotide sequence. The CDR3 covers 16 residues. CDR1 is GEAIGNYY, CDR2 EKD, per germline. The CDR3 loop reads CAFRLRPGYNTDKLIF. The CDR3 DNA reads as TGTGCCTTCCGCCTTCGGCCGGGATACAACACCGACAAACTCATCTTT.

This clone turned up a few times. TCRdb shows a much larger clone's protein in place of this DNA's translation, and the two differ at residue 5, likely through a read error; the protein shown is translated from the DNA. The chain recombines TRDV2 with TRDJ1; 8 positions match TRDD3. This CDR3 contains 16 residues. The trim removed 3 bases at V and 10 bases at J, leaving 18 bases unmatched. CDR1 GEAIGNYY and CDR2 EKD come from the germline V gene. The CDR3 reads CACDAVEGYAPHRLIF. Written as DNA, the CDR3 is TGTGCCTGTGACGCCGTTGAGGGATACGCTCCACATAGACTCATCTTT.

The V and J genes are TRDV1 and TRDJ1, with TRDD3 matching over 10 bases. There are 17 residues in the CDR3. J lost 0 bases, V lost 5 bases, and 9 bases had no gene match. Germline V gene lookup returns CDR1 TSWWSYY and CDR2 QGS. CDR3 loop: CALGNSKTGGYTDKLIF. The CDR3 region has the DNA TGTGCTCTTGGGAACTCCAAGACTGGGGGATACACCGATAAACTCATCTTT.

This clone was picked up many times. TCRdb assigns this DNA the protein of a much larger clone, which departs from its translation at residue 4; this likely reflects a read error, and the protein shown comes from translating the DNA. This chain uses TRDV2 with TRDJ1, with D hard to call. CDR1 is GEAIGNYY, CDR2 EKD, per germline. The CDR3 totals 12 residues. V lost 6 bases, J lost 2 bases, and 9 bases lay in between. The CDR3 sequence: CACRTCTDKLIF. In nucleotides, the CDR3 is TGTGCCTGTAGGACCTGTACCGATAAACTCATCTTT.

As for this clone: It differs at one base from a far larger clone, so likely a read error. Other DNA sequences in this sample translate to the same CDR3. The genes are TRDV1 and TRDJ1; 9 positions agree with TRDD3. TCRdb does not report a J gene; here it was assigned by matching the DNA to germline references. The germline V gene has CDR1 TSWWSYY and CDR2 QGS. The CDR3 is made up of 16 amino acids. This chain's CDR3 is CALGEPGIRNTDKLIF. In DNA, the CDR3 is TGTGCCCTTGGGGAACCGGGGATACGGAACACCGATAAACTCATCTTT.

With regard to this clone: TCRdb records a much larger clone's protein for this DNA, with a difference at residue 12 that likely arises from a read error; the protein given is the translation of the DNA. This chain joins TRDV1 and TRDJ1, with TRDD3 matching 12 bases. Germline matching of the DNA provided the J gene here, since TCRdb leaves it blank. Per germline, CDR1 TSWWSYY and CDR2 QGS. The ends lost 3 bases at V and 3 bases at J; junction bases unmatched: 8. The CDR3 loop spans 17 amino acids. The DNA of the CDR3 is TGTGCTCTTGGGGACGACCACTGGGGGATACTCGCCGATAAACTCATCTTT. As protein: CALGDDHWGILADKLIF.

This clone showed up many times. The protein in TCRdb stems from a much larger clone and differs at residue 9 from this DNA's translation, likely a read error; here the protein is translated from the DNA. The chain has TRDV2 and TRDJ1; 9 positions agree with TRDD3. The CDR3 is made up of 22 amino acids. Losses at the gene ends were 4 bases for V and 0 bases for J; bases not matched to a gene: 26. Germline assignment: CDR1 GEAIGNYY and CDR2 EKD. CDR3 region: CACDKRPRWGDTPNSYTDKLIF. The CDR3 region has the DNA TGTGCCTGTGATAAACGCCCTCGTTGGGGGGATACCCCAAACTCGTACACCGATAAACTCATCTTT.

This clone was observed many times. The identical CDR3 is also encoded by other nucleotide sequences in the sample. This chain connects TRDV2 to TRDJ1; D not resolved. This CDR3 region has 15 residues. From germline, CDR1 is GEAIGNYY and CDR2 EKD. The V gene lost 0 bases and the J gene lost 1 base, with 11 bases spanning the gap. The CDR3 nucleotides read TGTGCCTGTGACACCGTCGGCGGAATCACCGATAAACTCATCTTT. It specifies CACDTVGGITDKLIF.